These T cell receptor beta chains were read from a single sample in a study of control samples from healthy donors and cancer patients. Some clones are missing from TCRdb's copy, which holds only in-frame ones; the method was immunoSEQ multiplex PCR. The data contain approximately 120,000 clones, about 90% of them singletons. Specimen: blood. The receptor source for this set is a man between 60 and 75 years old in good health. Both conserved end residues are part of each CDR3. D genes are given only for firm matches. A row's size may be missing; if present it is once, few, many or a size class.

V gene	D gene	J gene	clone size	CDR3 DNA	CDR3 protein
TRBV30	TRBD1	TRBJ1-2	-	TGTGCCTGGAGTGTACGAGGGACAGGGCCTATCTATGGCTACACCTTC	CAWSVRGTGPIYGYTF
TRBV7-2	-	TRBJ1-1	-	TGTGCCAGCAGAGAGGGGGGCGCGGGCACTGAAGCTTTCTTT	CASREGGAGTEAFF
TRBV6-6	TRBD1	TRBJ1-2	-	TGTGCCAGCAGTCCACAGGGGATCGACTATGGCTACACCTTC	CASSPQGIDYGYTF
TRBV5-5	-	TRBJ2-7	once	TGTGCCAGCAGTAAACGGGACGGCACCTCACATCCTACCTACGAGCAGTACTTC	CASSKRDGTSHPTYEQYF
TRBV19	-	TRBJ1-2	few	TGTGCCAGTAGTATACAGGGTCGGACGAGCTATGGCTACACCTTC	CASSIQGRTSYGYTF
TRBV11-2	TRBD2	TRBJ2-7	-	TGTGCCAGCAGCTTACTAGCGGGGGGGCGTATCGAGCAGTACTTC	CASSLLAGGRIEQYF
TRBV7-9	-	TRBJ2-3	-	TGTGCCAGCAGCTCTCCCACAGATACGCAGTATTTT	CASSSPTDTQYF
TRBV30	-	TRBJ1-5	-	TGTGCCTGGAGCCCCGGGACCCCAAATCAGCCCCAGCATTTT	CAWSPGTPNQPQHF
TRBV6-2/TRBV6-3	-	TRBJ2-6	-	TGTGCCAGCAGTTACGGACGGACAGCTGGGGCCAACGTCCTGACTTTC	CASSYGRTAGANVLTF
TRBV11-2	TRBD1	TRBJ2-1	-	TGTGCCAGCAGCCAGGGACAGCCCTCCTACAATGAGCAGTTCTTC	CASSQGQPSYNEQFF
TRBV21-1	-	TRBJ1-5	-	TGTGCCAGCAGCAAAAGGAAGGGGCCGGACCAGCCCCAGCATTTT	CASSKRKGPDQPQHF
TRBV6-1	TRBD1	TRBJ1-3	-	TGTGCCAGCAGTGAACAAGGACAGGGAGCTGGAAACACCATATATTTT	CASSEQGQGAGNTIYF
TRBV19	-	TRBJ1-5	-	TGTGCCAGTAGTATAAAGACAGCCGAAATCAATCAGCCCCAGCATTTT	CASSIKTAEINQPQHF
TRBV28	-	TRBJ1-4	-	TGTGCCAGCAGTTTGGGGGGAGTGAATGAAAAACTGTTTTTT	CASSLGGVNEKLFF
TRBV20-1	-	TRBJ2-1	-	TGCAGTGGTTCCTACAATGAGCAGTTCTTC	CSGSYNEQFF
TRBV13	-	TRBJ1-1	-	TGTGCCAGCAGCTTAGGAGGGAACACTGAAGCTTTCTTT	CASSLGGNTEAFF